The 18 T cell receptor beta chains below were found in one sample sequenced in a study of T-cell reconstitution after alpha-beta-depleted transplantation in children. Preparing the TCRbeta library involved the use of unique molecular identifiers. TCRdb re-analysed the PCR reads in MiXCR, keeping a single row per CDR3 protein. The sample lists hundreds of thousands of distinct CDR3 sequences; around 10% were seen once. The sample in question was peripheral blood, obtained 180 days after TCRalphabeta/CD19-depleted stem cell transplant. The receptors come from a male patient between 2 and 10 years old who had a stem cell transplant for chronic granulomatous disease, so the T cells may come from the graft donor.

This clonotype was recorded at least ten times. The rearrangement links TRBV15 to TRBJ1-2; a weak D match, TRBD1 (6 bases). CDR3 length equals 13 residues. The germline V gene encodes CDR1 LNHNV and CDR2 YYDKDF (reference sequence). Between the trimmed V and J ends, which lost 4 bases and 7 bases, there was a span of 13 bases. The CDR3 coding sequence is TGTGCCACCAGCAACCAACAGGGTAGTGGCTACACCTTC. Protein sequence: CATSNQQGSGYTF.

This clonotype was seen at least ten times. This chain uses TRBV6-2 or TRBV6-3 with TRBJ2-2, with TRBD2 matching over 7 bases. The CDR3 is 14 amino acids. Germline V gene data show CDR1 as MNHEY and CDR2 as SVGEGT. With V trimmed by 2 bases and J by 4 bases, 1 base remained unmatched. The CDR3 nucleotides are TGTGCCAGCAGTTACCTAGCGGTCACCGGGGAGCTGTTTTTT. Translating it yields CASSYLAVTGELFF.

At least ten counts were recorded for this clonotype. The genes are TRBV15 and TRBJ2-2; D perhaps matches TRBD1 (5 bases). This CDR3 comprises 16 residues. Germline V gives CDR1 LNHNV, CDR2 YYDKDF (reference sequence). Trimming pared 0 bases from V and 0 bases from J, leaving 8 bases between. The CDR3 region is CATSRDLGANTGELFF. The CDR3 region has the DNA TGTGCCACCAGCAGAGATCTAGGGGCGAACACCGGGGAGCTGTTTTTT.

There are a few counts of this clonotype. The rearrangement uses TRBV7-2 and TRBJ2-7; perhaps TRBD2 as D (5 bases). This CDR3 contains 14 residues. With 5 bases removed from V and 2 bases from J, the gap between germline ends came to 13 bases. Germline V gives CDR1 SGHTA, CDR2 FQGNSA. The CDR3 region has the DNA TGTGCCAGCAGCGCTGGACTGAACCCCTACGAGCAGTACTTC. Encoded protein: CASSAGLNPYEQYF.

This clonotype was counted a few times. The chain employs TRBV7-9 and TRBJ2-5, with a tentative D call TRBD1 (5 bases). This CDR3 is built from 15 residues. The germline CDR1 and CDR2 sequences are SEHNR and FQNEAQ (reference sequence). Trimming cost V 1 base and J 4 bases, with 13 bases left between them. CDR3 loop: CASSLGEATVETQYF. CDR3 DNA: TGTGCCAGCAGCTTAGGAGAGGCGACAGTAGAGACCCAGTACTTC.

The chain has TRBV12-3 or TRBV12-4 and TRBJ2-3; 7 nucleotides line up with TRBD1. CDR3 length: 17 amino acids. J gave up 1 base and V 0 bases, and 7 bases lay outside the gene matches. Here the CDR3 reads CASSLALGTGGTDTQYF. The DNA of the CDR3 is TGTGCCAGCAGTTTAGCGCTTGGAACAGGGGGCACAGATACGCAGTATTTT.

This clonotype was detected many times. The CDR3 bases are TGTGCCAGCTCAGCGACAGGTTCTGTCTACGAGCAGTACTTC. Translated: CASSATGSVYEQYF. This chain joins TRBV18 and TRBJ2-7; a possible D gene is TRBD1 (6 bases). Germline CDR1 is KGHSH and CDR2 is LQKENI. The CDR3 extends over 14 amino acids. Between the trimmed V and J ends, which lost 5 bases and 3 bases, there was a span of 14 bases. The entire variable domain, with the rest obtained from reference TRBV18 and TRBJ2-7, is as follows: NAGVMQNPRHLVRRRGQEARLRCSPMKGHSHVYWYRQLPEEGLKFMVYLQKENIIDESGMPKERFSAEFPKEGPSILRIQQVVRGDSAAYFCASSATGSVYEQYFGPGTRLTVT.

V gene TRBV10-1 combines with J gene TRBJ2-1, with 8 bases aligning to TRBD2. The J segment lost 4 bases and the V segment lost 6 bases, leaving 14 bases of the junction unmatched. The CDR3 length is 17 residues. Germline V gene sequence: CDR1 WNHNN, CDR2 SYGVQD (reference sequence). CDR3 bases: TGCGCCAGCAGGACCCCCACTTTAGCGGGGCCATACAATGAGCAGTTCTTC. This translates into CASRTPTLAGPYNEQFF.

This clonotype was recorded at least ten times. V gene TRBV5-1 combines with J gene TRBJ2-1; a possible D gene is TRBD2 (7 bases). This CDR3 comprises 15 residues. Germline CDR1 SGHRS, CDR2 YFSETQ. V was clipped by 3 bases and J by 9 bases, with 19 bases between them. The CDR3 is CASSSGLMGQGEQFF. The CDR3 DNA sequence: TGCGCCAGCAGCTCGGGACTAATGGGACAAGGTGAGCAGTTCTTC.

V usage is TRBV9 and J usage is TRBJ1-1; TRBD1 aligns across 9 bases. J was trimmed by 1 base and V by 3 bases; bases with no gene match: 4. CDR3 length: 15 amino acids. Germline V gives CDR1 SGDLS, CDR2 YYNGEE. The CDR3, as DNA: TGTGCCAGCAGCGAGGGACAGGGACCGAACACTGAAGCTTTCTTT. It codes for CASSEGQGPNTEAFF.

Many counts were recorded for this clonotype. The chain uses TRBV20-1 and TRBJ2-4, with 7 bases matching TRBD2. Germline CDR1 and CDR2: DFQATT and SNEGSKA (reference sequence). This CDR3 is 15 amino acids long. V lost 5 bases and J lost 6; bases outside the gene matches: 13. DNA for the CDR3: TGCAGTGCTCGCCCTCGGGAGGATGCGAGAAACATTCAGTACTTC. Translating it yields CSARPREDARNIQYF.

The chain has TRBV29-1 and TRBJ1-5; 9 nucleotides agree with TRBD1. V dropped 6 bases and J dropped 6; count of bases not matched to a gene: 9. The CDR3 length is 14 residues. Per germline, CDR1 SQVTM and CDR2 ANQGSEA. CDR3 in amino acids: CSVAEDRGGQPQHF. The CDR3 DNA reads as TGCAGCGTCGCCGAAGACAGGGGGGGTCAGCCCCAGCATTTT.

This clonotype was seen many times. The CDR3 DNA reads as TGTGCCAGCAGCCGGGGGTCGCGGGAGAGAGGTGAGCAGTTCTTC. Translated, it gives CASSRGSRERGEQFF. The rearrangement links TRBV7-3 to TRBJ2-1, with 7 nucleotides matching TRBD2. This CDR3 has 15 residues. Germline V gene data show CDR1 as SGHTA and CDR2 as FQGTGA. Trimming took 5 bases from V and 9 from J; bases not matched to a gene: 13.

This clonotype was detected many times. The J gene is TRBJ2-3, the V gene TRBV30, with D possibly TRBD2 on 6 matching bases. Per the germline V gene, CDR1 is GTSNPN and CDR2 is SVGIG (reference sequence). V was shortened by 7 bases and J by 2 bases, with 13 bases between the two germline ends. CDR3 length: 13 amino acids. The CDR3 loop reads CALARESTDTQYF. CDR3 in DNA: TGTGCCTTAGCACGGGAGTCCACAGATACGCAGTATTTT.

This clonotype was recorded at least ten times. The chain combines TRBV6-1 with TRBJ1-1; D remains unclear. Germline V gene data show CDR1 as MNHNS and CDR2 as SASEGT. This CDR3 region has 9 residues. Between the trimmed V and J ends, which lost 10 bases and 11 bases, there was a span of 11 bases. The DNA for the CDR3 is TGTGCCACAACGTGGGAGGCTTTCTTT. Protein product: CATTWEAFF.

This clonotype appeared many times. The chain uses TRBV7-2 and TRBJ2-7; D gene unclear. CDR3 length: 11 amino acids. The germline gives CDR1 SGHTA, CDR2 FQGNSA. Trimming removed 5 bases from V and 7 bases from J, with 9 bases in between. The CDR3 here is CASSPPGEQYF. The DNA for the CDR3 is TGTGCCAGCAGCCCCCCCGGAGAGCAGTACTTC.

Concerning this clonotype: This could be a read error, since a much larger clone is one nucleotide away. The chain combines TRBV27 with TRBJ2-7; maybe TRBD1 (6 bases). Germline V gene lookup returns CDR1 MNHEY and CDR2 SMNVEV (reference sequence). The CDR3 consists of 12 residues. V lost 3 bases and J 7 bases, leaving 10 bases between the germline ends. The CDR3 nucleotides read TGTGCCAGCAGTTTCCCCAGGGGTGAGCAGTACTTC. Translation gives CASSFPRGEQYF.

Many counts were recorded for this clonotype. V gene TRBV5-1 combines with J gene TRBJ2-7; D remains ambiguous. The germline V gene has CDR1 SGHRS and CDR2 YFSETQ. The CDR3 sequence is 17 residues long. Deletions cut 0 bases from V and 0 bases from J, with 16 bases between. The CDR3 protein is CASSLVSGKTGSYEQYF. The CDR3 DNA follows: TGCGCCAGCAGCTTGGTGTCAGGTAAGACCGGCTCCTACGAGCAGTACTTC. Variable domain in full (rest from reference TRBV5-1 and TRBJ2-7): KAGVTQTPRYLIKTRGQQVTLSCSPISGHRSVSWYQQTPGQGLQFLFEYFSETQRNKGNFPGRFSGRQFSNSRSEMNVSTLELGDSALYLCASSLVSGKTGSYEQYFGPGTRLTVT.